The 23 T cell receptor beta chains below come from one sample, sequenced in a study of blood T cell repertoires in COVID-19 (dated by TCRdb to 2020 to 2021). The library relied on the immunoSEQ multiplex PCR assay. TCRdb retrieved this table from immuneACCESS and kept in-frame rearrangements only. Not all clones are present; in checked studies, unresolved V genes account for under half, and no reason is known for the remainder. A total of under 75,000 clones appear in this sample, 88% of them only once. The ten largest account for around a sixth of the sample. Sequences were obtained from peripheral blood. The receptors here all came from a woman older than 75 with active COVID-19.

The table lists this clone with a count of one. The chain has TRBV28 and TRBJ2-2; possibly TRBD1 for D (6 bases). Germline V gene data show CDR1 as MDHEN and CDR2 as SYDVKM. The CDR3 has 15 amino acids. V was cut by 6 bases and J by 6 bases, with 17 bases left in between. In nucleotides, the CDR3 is TGTGCCAGCAGGAGGGGGTCCTTCCGACCCGGGGAGCTGTTTTTT. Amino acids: CASRRGSFRPGELFF.

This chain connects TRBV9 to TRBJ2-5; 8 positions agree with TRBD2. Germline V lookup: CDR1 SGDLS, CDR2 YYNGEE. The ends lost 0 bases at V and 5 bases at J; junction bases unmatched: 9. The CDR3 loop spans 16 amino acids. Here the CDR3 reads CASSVDAGGAGETQYF. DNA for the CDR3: TGTGCCAGCAGCGTAGATGCCGGGGGGGCGGGGGAGACCCAGTACTTC.

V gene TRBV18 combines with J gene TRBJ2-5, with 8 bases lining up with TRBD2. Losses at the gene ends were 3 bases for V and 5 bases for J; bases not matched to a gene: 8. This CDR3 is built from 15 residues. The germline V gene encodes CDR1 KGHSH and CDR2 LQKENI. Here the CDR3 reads CASSPTGLAGETQYF. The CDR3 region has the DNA TGTGCCAGCTCACCGACTGGACTAGCCGGGGAGACCCAGTACTTC.

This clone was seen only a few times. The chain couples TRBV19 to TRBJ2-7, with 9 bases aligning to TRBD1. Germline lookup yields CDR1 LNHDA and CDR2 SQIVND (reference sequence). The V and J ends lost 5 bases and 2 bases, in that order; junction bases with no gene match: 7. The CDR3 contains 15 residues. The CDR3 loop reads CASSEIGTGTYEQYF. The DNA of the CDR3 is TGTGCCAGTAGTGAAATCGGGACAGGGACCTACGAGCAGTACTTC.

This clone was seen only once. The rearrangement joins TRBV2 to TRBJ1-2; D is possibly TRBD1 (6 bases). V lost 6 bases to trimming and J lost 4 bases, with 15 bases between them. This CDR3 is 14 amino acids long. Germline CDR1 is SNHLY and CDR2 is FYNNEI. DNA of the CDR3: TGTGCCAGCAGAACCAACAGGGAAGTCTATGGCTACACCTTC. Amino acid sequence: CASRTNREVYGYTF. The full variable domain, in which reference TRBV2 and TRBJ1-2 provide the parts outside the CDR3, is EPEVTQTPSHQVTQMGQEVILRCVPISNHLYFYWYRQILGQKVEFLVSFYNNEISEKSEIFDDQFSVERPDGSNFTLKIRSTKLEDSAMYFCASRTNREVYGYTFGSGTRLTVV.

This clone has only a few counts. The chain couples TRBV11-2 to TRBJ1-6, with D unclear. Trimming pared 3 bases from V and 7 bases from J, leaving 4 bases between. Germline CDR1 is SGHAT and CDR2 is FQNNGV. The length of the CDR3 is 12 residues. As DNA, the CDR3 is TGTGCCAGCAGCTTGGAGAATTCACCCCTCCACTTT. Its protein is CASSLENSPLHF.

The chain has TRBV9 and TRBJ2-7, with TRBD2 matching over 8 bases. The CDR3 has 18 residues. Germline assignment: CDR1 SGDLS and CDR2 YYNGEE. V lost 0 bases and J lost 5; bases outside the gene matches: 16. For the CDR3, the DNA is TGTGCCAGCAGCGTAGGAGGAGCTAGCGGGTATTCGGGGAACGAGCAGTACTTC. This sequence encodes CASSVGGASGYSGNEQYF.

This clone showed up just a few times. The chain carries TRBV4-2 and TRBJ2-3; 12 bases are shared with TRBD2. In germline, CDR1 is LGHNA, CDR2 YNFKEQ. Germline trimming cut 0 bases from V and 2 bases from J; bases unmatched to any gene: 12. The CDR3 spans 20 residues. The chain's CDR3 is CASSQEGLAGGPWVTDTQYF. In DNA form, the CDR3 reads TGTGCCAGCAGCCAAGAGGGGCTAGCGGGGGGGCCCTGGGTCACAGATACGCAGTATTTT.

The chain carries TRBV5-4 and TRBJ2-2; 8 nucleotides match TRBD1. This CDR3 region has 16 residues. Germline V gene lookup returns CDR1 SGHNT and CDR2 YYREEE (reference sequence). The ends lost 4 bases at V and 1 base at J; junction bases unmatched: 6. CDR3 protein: CASSRGQGQNTGELFF. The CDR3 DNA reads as TGTGCCAGCAGCCGCGGACAGGGCCAGAACACCGGGGAGCTGTTTTTT.

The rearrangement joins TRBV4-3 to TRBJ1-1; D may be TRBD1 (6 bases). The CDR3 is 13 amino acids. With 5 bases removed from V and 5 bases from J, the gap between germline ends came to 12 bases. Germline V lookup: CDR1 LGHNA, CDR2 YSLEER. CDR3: CASSDQQGTEAFF. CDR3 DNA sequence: TGCGCCAGCAGCGACCAGCAGGGGACTGAAGCTTTCTTT.

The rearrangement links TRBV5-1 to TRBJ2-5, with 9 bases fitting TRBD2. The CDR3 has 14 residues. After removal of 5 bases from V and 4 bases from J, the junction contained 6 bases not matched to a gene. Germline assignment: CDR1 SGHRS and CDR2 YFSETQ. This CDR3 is CASSPGLAPETQYF. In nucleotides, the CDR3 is TGCGCCAGCAGTCCTGGACTAGCGCCAGAGACCCAGTACTTC. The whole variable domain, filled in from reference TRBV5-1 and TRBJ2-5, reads KAGVTQTPRYLIKTRGQQVTLSCSPISGHRSVSWYQQTPGQGLQFLFEYFSETQRNKGNFPGRFSGRQFSNSRSEMNVSTLELGDSALYLCASSPGLAPETQYFGPGTRLLVL.

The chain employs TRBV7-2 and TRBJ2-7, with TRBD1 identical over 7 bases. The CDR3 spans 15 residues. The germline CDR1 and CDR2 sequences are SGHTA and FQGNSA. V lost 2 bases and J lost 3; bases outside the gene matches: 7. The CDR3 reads CASSLRQGWSYEQYF. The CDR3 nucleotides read TGTGCCAGCAGCTTACGACAGGGCTGGAGCTACGAGCAGTACTTC.

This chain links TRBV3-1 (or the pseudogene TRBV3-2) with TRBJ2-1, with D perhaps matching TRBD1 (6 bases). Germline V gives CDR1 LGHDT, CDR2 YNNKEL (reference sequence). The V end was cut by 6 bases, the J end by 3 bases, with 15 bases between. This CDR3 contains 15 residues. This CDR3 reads CASRLGQSYYNEQFF. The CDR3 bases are TGTGCCAGCAGACTTGGACAGAGTTACTACAATGAGCAGTTCTTC.

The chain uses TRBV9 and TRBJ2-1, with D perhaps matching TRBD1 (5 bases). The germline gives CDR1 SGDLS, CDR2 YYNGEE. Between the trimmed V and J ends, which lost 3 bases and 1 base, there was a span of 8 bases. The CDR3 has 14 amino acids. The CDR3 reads CASSARGSYNEQFF. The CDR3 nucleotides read TGTGCCAGCAGCGCAAGGGGATCCTACAATGAGCAGTTCTTC.

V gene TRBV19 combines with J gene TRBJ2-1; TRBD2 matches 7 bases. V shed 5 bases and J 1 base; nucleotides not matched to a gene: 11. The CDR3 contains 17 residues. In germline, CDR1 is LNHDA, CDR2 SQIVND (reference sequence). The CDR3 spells CASSVDYASGSYNEQFF. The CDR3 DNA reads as TGTGCCAGTAGTGTCGACTATGCTAGCGGATCCTACAATGAGCAGTTCTTC.

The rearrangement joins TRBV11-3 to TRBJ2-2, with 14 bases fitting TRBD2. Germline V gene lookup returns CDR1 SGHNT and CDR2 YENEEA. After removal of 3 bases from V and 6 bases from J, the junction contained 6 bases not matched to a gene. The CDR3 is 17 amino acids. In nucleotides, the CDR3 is TGTGCCAGCAGCTTTGGACTAGCGGGGGGATCAGCCGGGGAGCTGTTTTTT. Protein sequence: CASSFGLAGGSAGELFF.

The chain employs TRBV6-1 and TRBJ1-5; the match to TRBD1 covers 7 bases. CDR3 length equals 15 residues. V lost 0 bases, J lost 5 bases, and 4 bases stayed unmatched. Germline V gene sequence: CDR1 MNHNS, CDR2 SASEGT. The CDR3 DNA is TGTGCCAGCAGTGAAGCGCACAGGGGTCATCAGCCCCAGCATTTT. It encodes CASSEAHRGHQPQHF.

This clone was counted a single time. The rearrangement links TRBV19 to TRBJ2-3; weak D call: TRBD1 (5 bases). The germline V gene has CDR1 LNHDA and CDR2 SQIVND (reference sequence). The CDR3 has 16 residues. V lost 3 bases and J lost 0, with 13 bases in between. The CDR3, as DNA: TGTGCCAGTAGTATGGGGCTAATCCCTAGCACAGATACGCAGTATTTT. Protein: CASSMGLIPSTDTQYF. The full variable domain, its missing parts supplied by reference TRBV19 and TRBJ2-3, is DGGITQSPKYLFRKEGQNVTLSCEQNLNHDAMYWYRQDPGQGLRLIYYSQIVNDFQKGDIAEGYSVSREKKESFPLTVTSAQKNPTAFYLCASSMGLIPSTDTQYFGPGTRLTVL.

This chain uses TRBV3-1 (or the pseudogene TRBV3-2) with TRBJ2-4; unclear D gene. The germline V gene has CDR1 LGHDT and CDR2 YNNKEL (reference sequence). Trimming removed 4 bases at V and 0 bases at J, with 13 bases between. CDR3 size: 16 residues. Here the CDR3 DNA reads TGTGCCAGCAGCCCCCACCGGTACCTAGCCAAAAACATTCAGTACTTC. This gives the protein CASSPHRYLAKNIQYF.

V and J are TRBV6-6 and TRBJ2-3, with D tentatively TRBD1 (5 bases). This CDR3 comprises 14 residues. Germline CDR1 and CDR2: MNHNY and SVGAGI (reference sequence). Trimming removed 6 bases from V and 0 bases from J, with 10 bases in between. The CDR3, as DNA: TGTGCCAGCAGGCAGGGCTTGAGCACAGATACGCAGTATTTT. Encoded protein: CASRQGLSTDTQYF.

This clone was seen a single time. The CDR3 region is CASSQGPGLAGEESEQFF. The DNA for the CDR3 is TGTGCCAGCAGCCAAGGGCCAGGACTAGCGGGAGAGGAAAGTGAGCAGTTCTTC. The chain carries TRBV4-2 and TRBJ2-1, with 13 bases matching TRBD2. Trimming removed 1 base from V and 9 bases from J; junction bases left unmatched: 12. Germline V lookup: CDR1 LGHNA, CDR2 YNFKEQ. The CDR3 is 18 residues long.

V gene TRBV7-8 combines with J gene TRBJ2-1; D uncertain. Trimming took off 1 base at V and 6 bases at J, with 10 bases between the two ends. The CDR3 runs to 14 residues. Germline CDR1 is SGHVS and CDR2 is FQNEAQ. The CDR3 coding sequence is TGTGCCAGCAGCTTAGGCGCGTTACTCAATGAGCAGTTCTTC. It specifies CASSLGALLNEQFF.

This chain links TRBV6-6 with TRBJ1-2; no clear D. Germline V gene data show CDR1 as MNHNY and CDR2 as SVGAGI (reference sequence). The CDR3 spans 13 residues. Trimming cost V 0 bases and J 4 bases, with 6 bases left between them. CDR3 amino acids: CASSYSSRYGYTF. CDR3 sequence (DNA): TGTGCCAGCAGTTACTCCTCTCGCTATGGCTACACCTTC.